The 18 T cell receptor beta chains given below trace back to one sample, sequenced in a study of blood T cell repertoires in COVID-19. Sequencing used immunoSEQ multiplex PCR; TCRdb keeps in-frame clones, though not all of them. This sample carries approximately 100,000 clones, approximately 87% of them seen once, and the ten largest clones take about 9.9%. Sequenced sample: peripheral blood. Source of these receptors: a young woman with acute or convalescent COVID-19.

J is TRBJ1-2 and V is TRBV7-2; 8 bases map to TRBD1. Germline CDR1 and CDR2: SGHTA and FQGNSA. The length of the CDR3 is 14 residues. Trimming removed 5 bases from V and 8 bases from J; junction bases left unmatched: 10. CDR3 in DNA: TGTGCCAGCAGCCTCGGACAGGGAACTCGAGGCTACACCTTC. Protein: CASSLGQGTRGYTF.

The chain links TRBV5-1 to TRBJ2-1; 8 positions agree with TRBD1. Trimming at V came to 4 bases and at J to 8 bases, leaving 11 bases not matched to a gene. The CDR3 length is 15 residues. Germline V gene sequence: CDR1 SGHRS, CDR2 YFSETQ. CDR3 sequence: CASSAHRDRMDEQFF. CDR3 sequence (DNA): TGCGCCAGCAGCGCCCACCGGGACAGGATGGATGAGCAGTTCTTC.

This chain uses TRBV4-2 with TRBJ2-7; no clear D gene. CDR1 is LGHNA and CDR2 is YNFKEQ in the germline V gene. The CDR3 consists of 14 residues. V was clipped by 2 bases and J by 0 bases, with 8 bases between them. The CDR3 spells CASSQLGSSYEQYF. The CDR3 DNA sequence: TGTGCCAGCAGCCAATTGGGCAGCTCCTACGAGCAGTACTTC.

This chain joins TRBV28 and TRBJ1-2; no reliable D call. This CDR3 spans 14 amino acids. The V end lost 1 base, the J end lost 7 bases, and 13 bases lay between the germline ends. Germline CDR1 reads MDHEN; CDR2 reads SYDVKM. CDR3 bases: TGTGCCAGCAGTTTATCTGGCGGGCCCCCTGGCTACACCTTC. This encodes CASSLSGGPPGYTF.

In its sample, this clone was seen once. DNA of the CDR3: TGCGCCAGCAGCCAAGAGAGGGGGCAGTACTATGGCTACACCTTC. This gives the protein CASSQERGQYYGYTF. The chain combines TRBV4-1 with TRBJ1-2; TRBD1 matches at 7 bases. V was clipped by 0 bases and J by 3 bases; unmatched bases: 4. The CDR3 totals 15 residues. Germline values: CDR1 MGHRA, CDR2 YSYEKL.

V gene TRBV27 combines with J gene TRBJ2-3; TRBD1 matches at 8 bases. V trimming: 5 bases; J trimming: 2 bases; junction bases outside the gene matches: 12. The CDR3 is 17 amino acids. The V gene's germline CDR1 is MNHEY and CDR2 SMNVEV (reference sequence). The CDR3 loop reads CASSPSPGQAITDTQYF. The CDR3 region has the DNA TGTGCCAGCAGTCCCTCCCCGGGACAGGCTATCACAGATACGCAGTATTTT.

The chain has TRBV5-1 and TRBJ2-7, with TRBD1 identical over 7 bases. CDR1 is SGHRS, CDR2 YFSETQ, per germline. V trimming: 3 bases; J trimming: 4 bases; junction bases outside the gene matches: 4. The CDR3 is made up of 13 amino acids. CDR3: CASSYTGEYEQYF. The DNA for the CDR3 is TGCGCCAGCAGCTACACAGGGGAATACGAGCAGTACTTC.

The chain carries TRBV7-8 and TRBJ2-5; D gene ambiguous. V lost 7 bases, J lost 2 bases, and 14 bases lay in between. The germline gives CDR1 SGHVS, CDR2 FQNEAQ. The CDR3 consists of 14 residues. The CDR3 loop reads CASIPSRSQETQYF. CDR3 DNA: TGTGCCAGCATTCCTTCTCGGTCACAAGAGACCCAGTACTTC.

V and J are TRBV18 and TRBJ2-1; a weak D match, TRBD1 (5 bases). CDR3 length: 16 residues. Germline CDR1 reads KGHSH; CDR2 reads LQKENI. V dropped 1 base and J dropped 5 bases, with 15 bases sitting between them. The chain's CDR3 is CASSPQRLGLNNEQFF. CDR3 bases: TGTGCCAGCTCACCACAGCGCTTGGGGCTGAACAATGAGCAGTTCTTC.

The genes are TRBV12-3 or TRBV12-4 and TRBJ1-1; 9 bases fit TRBD1. The CDR3 totals 12 residues. V shed 4 bases and J 10 bases; nucleotides not matched to a gene: 4. In DNA, the CDR3 is TGTGCCAGCAGTTCCGGGACAGGGCTAGCTTTCTTT. As protein: CASSSGTGLAFF.

The J gene is TRBJ1-1, the V gene TRBV7-3; maybe TRBD1 (5 bases). Germline lookup yields CDR1 SGHTA and CDR2 FQGTGA. Trimming shortened V by 1 base and J by 7 bases, and 10 bases separated the two germline ends. This CDR3 region has 13 residues. CDR3 residues: CASSLIVQGEAFF. CDR3 DNA: TGTGCCAGCAGCTTAATTGTCCAGGGTGAAGCTTTCTTT. Full variable domain (remainder filled in from reference TRBV7-3 and TRBJ1-1): GAGVSQTPSNKVTEKGKYVELRCDPISGHTALYWYRQSLGQGPEFLIYFQGTGAADDSGLPNDRFFAVRPEGSVSTLKIQRTERGDSAVYLCASSLIVQGEAFFGQGTRLTVV.

This clone was seen only a few times. The chain uses TRBV5-6 and TRBJ2-3; D not resolved. CDR3 size: 16 residues. Germline assignment: CDR1 SGHDT and CDR2 YYEEEE. V was shortened by 0 bases and J by 6 bases, with 17 bases between the two germline ends. The DNA of the CDR3 is TGTGCCAGCAGCTTGGAACCGACTTCTAGGCTGGATACGCAGTATTTT. Its protein product is CASSLEPTSRLDTQYF.

The V call is TRBV10-2, the J call TRBJ1-5; no clear D gene. Germline-derived CDR1 and CDR2 are WSHSY and SAAADI. V lost 6 bases and J lost 8, with 14 bases in between. This CDR3 is built from 13 residues. CDR3 bases: TGCGCCAGCAGCGCGGCCAACCGAGAGCCCCAGCATTTT. It encodes CASSAANREPQHF.

The chain employs TRBV28 and TRBJ2-3, with 10 bases lining up with TRBD2. V dropped 3 bases and J dropped 1; count of bases not matched to a gene: 22. Germline values: CDR1 MDHEN, CDR2 SYDVKM. The CDR3 runs 22 residues. The CDR3 DNA is TGTGCCAGCAGTTTCTATGCTTTGGGTAGCGGGGGGCCCAACTTCGGCACAGATACGCAGTATTTT. Encoded protein: CASSFYALGSGGPNFGTDTQYF.

The chain links TRBV28 to TRBJ1-5, with D uncertain. Looked up from germline, CDR1 is MDHEN and CDR2 is SYDVKM. The CDR3 runs to 15 residues. V shed 3 bases and J shed 3 bases, with 12 bases lying between them. This chain's CDR3 is CASSFKTIPNQPQHF. In nucleotides, the CDR3 is TGTGCCAGCAGTTTTAAAACAATCCCCAATCAGCCCCAGCATTTT.

In this sample, this clone turned up many times. Other DNA sequences in this sample translate to the same CDR3. CDR3 residues: CASSLGASGANVLTF. The CDR3 DNA is TGCGCCAGCAGCTTGGGGGCCTCTGGGGCCAACGTCCTGACTTTC. This sequence joins TRBV5-1 and TRBJ2-6, with unresolved D. CDR1 is SGHRS, CDR2 YFSETQ, per germline. Trimming pared 0 bases from V and 0 bases from J, leaving 4 bases between. This CDR3 has 15 residues.

This chain connects TRBV5-6 to TRBJ1-2, with D tentatively TRBD1 (5 bases). This CDR3 spans 15 amino acids. Germline V gene sequence: CDR1 SGHDT, CDR2 YYEEEE. The V end was cut by 4 bases, the J end by 8 bases, with 21 bases between. The CDR3 nucleotides are TGTGCCAGCAGCCGCGCTGGGCGGGGGTTATACGGCTACACCTTC. As protein: CASSRAGRGLYGYTF.

The chain has TRBV28 and TRBJ1-2; 8 bases are shared with TRBD1. J was trimmed by 7 bases and V by 4 bases; bases with no gene match: 5. The CDR3 is 13 amino acids. Per germline, CDR1 MDHEN and CDR2 SYDVKM. The CDR3 reads CASSSGTGSGYTF. CDR3 sequence (DNA): TGTGCCAGCAGTTCCGGGACAGGCTCTGGCTACACCTTC.